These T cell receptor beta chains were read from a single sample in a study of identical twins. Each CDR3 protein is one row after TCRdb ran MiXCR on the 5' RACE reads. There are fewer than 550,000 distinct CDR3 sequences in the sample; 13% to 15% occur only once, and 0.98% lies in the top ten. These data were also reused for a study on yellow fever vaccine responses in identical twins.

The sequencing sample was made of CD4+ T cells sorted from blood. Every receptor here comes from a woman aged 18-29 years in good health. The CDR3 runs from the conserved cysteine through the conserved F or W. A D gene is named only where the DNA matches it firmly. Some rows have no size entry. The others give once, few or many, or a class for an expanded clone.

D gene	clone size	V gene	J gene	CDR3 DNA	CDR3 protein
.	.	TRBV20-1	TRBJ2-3	TGCAGTGCTAGAGATCCAGGGCTTGGCATTGCAGATACGCAGTATTTT	CSARDPGLGIADTQYF
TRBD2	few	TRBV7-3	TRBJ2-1	TGTGCCAGCAGCTTAAGGTCCCTAGCGGGGTTCCCAGGCTCCTACAATGAGCAGTTCTTC	CASSLRSLAGFPGSYNEQFF
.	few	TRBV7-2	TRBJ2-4	TGTGCCAGCAGCTCAGCGGAGGGGGGGTTAGCCAAAAACATTCAGTACTTC	CASSSAEGGLAKNIQYF
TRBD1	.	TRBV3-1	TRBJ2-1	TGTGCCAGCAGCCAAACGACAGGGTACAATGAGCAGTTCTTC	CASSQTTGYNEQFF
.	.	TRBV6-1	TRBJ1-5	TGTGCCAGCAGTGGTGACAGTGATCAGCCCCAGCATTTT	CASSGDSDQPQHF
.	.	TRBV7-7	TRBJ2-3	TGTGCTAGCAGCCCGGACGGGGACACAGATACGCAGTATTTT	CASSPDGDTDTQYF
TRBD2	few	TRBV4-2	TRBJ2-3	TGTGCCAGCAGCCCGACTAGCGTGAGGGATACGCAGTATTTT	CASSPTSVRDTQYF
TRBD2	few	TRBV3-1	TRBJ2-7	TGTGCCAGCAGCCGGAATTCGGGGGGGGAGCAGTACTTC	CASSRNSGGEQYF
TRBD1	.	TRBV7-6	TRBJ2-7	TGTGCCAGCAGCTTAGCCGGACAGGGGCTTGGCGAGCAGTACTTC	CASSLAGQGLGEQYF
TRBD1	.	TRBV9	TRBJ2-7	TGTGCCAGCAGCGTTGGGACAGGGCGGGGGTACGAGCAGTACTTC	CASSVGTGRGYEQYF
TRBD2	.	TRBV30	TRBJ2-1	TGTGCCTGGAGTGTACACAGCGGGGGGGCCTTCGAGCAGTTCTTC	CAWSVHSGGAFEQFF
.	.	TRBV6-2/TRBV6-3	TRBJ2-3	TGTGCCAGCAGCCCATCCCTGGGTACGCAGTATTTT	CASSPSLGTQYF
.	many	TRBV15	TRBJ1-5	TGTGCCACCAGCAGAAGACTACAGGGAGGCAATCAGCCCCAGCATTTT	CATSRRLQGGNQPQHF
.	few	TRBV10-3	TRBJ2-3	TGTGCCATCAAGTCCCGGCCGGCACAAACAGATACGCAGTATTTT	CAIKSRPAQTDTQYF
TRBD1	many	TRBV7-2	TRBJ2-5	TGTGCCAGCAGCACCCAACAGGGGGCGAGAAAGACCCAGTACTTC	CASSTQQGARKTQYF
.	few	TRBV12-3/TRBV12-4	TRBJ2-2	TGTGCCAGCAGTTGGGGGACGGGCTACAACACCGGGGAGCTGTTTTTT	CASSWGTGYNTGELFF
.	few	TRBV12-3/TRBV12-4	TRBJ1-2	TGTGCCAGCAGTTTAGTGGCCGGGATCTATGGCTACACCTTC	CASSLVAGIYGYTF
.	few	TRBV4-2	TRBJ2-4	TGTGCCAGCAGCCAAGGCGGGACCGTTTTAGCCAAAAACATTCAGTACTTC	CASSQGGTVLAKNIQYF
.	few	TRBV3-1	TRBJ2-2	TGTGCCAGCAGCCAAGTGGGACTCACCGGGGAGCTGTTTTTT	CASSQVGLTGELFF
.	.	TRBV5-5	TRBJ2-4	TGTGCCAGCAGCTCCGGGAAAAACATTCAGTACTTC	CASSSGKNIQYF
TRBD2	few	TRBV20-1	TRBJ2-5	TGCAGTGCTAGAGCCGGGGGGGCCCAAGAGACCCAGTACTTC	CSARAGGAQETQYF
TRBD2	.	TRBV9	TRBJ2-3	TGTGCCAGCAGCCAATCTAGCGGAGATATCACAGATACGCAGTATTTT	CASSQSSGDITDTQYF
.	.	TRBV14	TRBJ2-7	TGTGCCAGCAGCCCCCGAGGGAGGTACGAGCAGTACTTC	CASSPRGRYEQYF
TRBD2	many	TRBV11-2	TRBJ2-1	TGTGCCAGCAGCTTAGAACTAGCGGATGAGCAGTTCTTC	CASSLELADEQFF
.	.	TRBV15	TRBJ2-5	TGTGCCACCAGCAGAGATGGCAGATACCAAGAGACCCAGTACTTC	CATSRDGRYQETQYF
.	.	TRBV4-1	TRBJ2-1	TGCGCCAGCAGCCAAGGAATTTCGTTTTTATTGGCGGCGACCTCCTACGAGCAGTTCTTC	CASSQGISFLLAATSYEQFF
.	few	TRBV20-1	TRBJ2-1	TGCAGTGCTAGAGATGCAGAAGGGAAGGGGTCCTACAATGAGCAGTTCTTC	CSARDAEGKGSYNEQFF
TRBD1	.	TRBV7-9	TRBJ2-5	TGTGCCAGCAGCGACGGGACAGGGAAAGAGACCCAGTACTTC	CASSDGTGKETQYF